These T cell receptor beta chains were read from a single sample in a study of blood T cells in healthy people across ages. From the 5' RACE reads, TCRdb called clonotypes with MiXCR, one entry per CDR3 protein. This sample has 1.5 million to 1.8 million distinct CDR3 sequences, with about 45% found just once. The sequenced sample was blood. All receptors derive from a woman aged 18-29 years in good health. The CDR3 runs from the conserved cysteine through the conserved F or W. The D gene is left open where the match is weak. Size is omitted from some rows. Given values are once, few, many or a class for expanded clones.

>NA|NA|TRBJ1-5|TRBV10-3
CAISESFDLSNQPQHF
TGTGCCATCAGTGAGTCTTTCGACCTTAGCAATCAGCCCCAGCATTTT
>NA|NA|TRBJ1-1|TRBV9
CASSVGLTDPNTEAFF
TGTGCCAGCAGCGTAGGTTTGACGGATCCGAACACTGAAGCTTTCTTT
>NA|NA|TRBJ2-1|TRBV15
CATSGQGNGQFF
TGTGCCACCAGCGGTCAGGGCAATGGGCAGTTCTTC
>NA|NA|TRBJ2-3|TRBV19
CASSMGVDTQYF
TGTGCCAGTAGTATGGGGGTGGATACGCAGTATTTT
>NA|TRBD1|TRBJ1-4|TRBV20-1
CSASLQGAWEKLFF
TGCAGTGCTAGTCTTCAGGGGGCTTGGGAAAAACTGTTTTTT
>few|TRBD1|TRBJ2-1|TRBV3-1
CASSQGQGACEQFF
TGTGCCAGCAGCCAAGGACAGGGGGCGTGTGAGCAGTTCTTC
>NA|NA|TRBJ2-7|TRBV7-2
CASSIIQAGEQYF
TGTGCCAGCAGCATCATTCAAGCCGGCGAGCAGTACTTC
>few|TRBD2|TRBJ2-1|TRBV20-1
CSARGSGAYNEQFF
TGCAGTGCTAGGGGTAGCGGGGCATACAATGAGCAGTTCTTC
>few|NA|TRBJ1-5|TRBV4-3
CASSQDLARGQPQHF
TGCGCCAGCAGCCAAGATCTGGCCCGGGGTCAGCCCCAGCATTTT
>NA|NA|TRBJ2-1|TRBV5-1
CASSFYGQPQDNEQFF
TGCGCCAGCAGCTTCTATGGACAGCCCCAAGACAATGAGCAGTTCTTC
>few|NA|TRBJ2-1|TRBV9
CASSVGGTPDSEQFF
TGTGCCAGCAGCGTAGGGGGAACTCCAGATAGTGAGCAGTTCTTC
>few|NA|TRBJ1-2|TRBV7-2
CASSRDLLNYGYTF
TGTGCCAGCAGCCGGGACTTACTGAACTATGGCTACACCTTC
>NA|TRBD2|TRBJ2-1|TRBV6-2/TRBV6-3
CASSTSGKRCNEQFF
TGTGCCAGCAGTACTAGCGGGAAAAGGTGCAATGAGCAGTTCTTC
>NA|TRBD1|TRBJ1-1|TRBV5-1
CASSLAGTGKNTEAFF
TGCGCCAGCAGCTTGGCTGGGACAGGGAAGAACACTGAAGCTTTCTTT
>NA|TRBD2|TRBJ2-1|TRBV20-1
CSARLAGVRNEQFF
TGCAGTGCGAGACTAGCGGGGGTCCGGAATGAGCAGTTCTTC
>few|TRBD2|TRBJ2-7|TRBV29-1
CSVEGLAGNYEQYF
TGCAGCGTTGAAGGACTAGCGGGAAACTACGAGCAGTACTTC
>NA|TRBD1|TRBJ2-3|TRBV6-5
CASSYTQGADTQYF
TGTGCCAGCAGTTACACCCAGGGGGCAGATACGCAGTATTTT
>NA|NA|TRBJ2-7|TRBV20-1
CSAPYPRTYEQYF
TGCAGTGCTCCCTACCCCCGGACCTACGAGCAGTACTTC
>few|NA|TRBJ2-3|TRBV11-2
CASSLDSHADTQYF
TGTGCCAGCAGCTTAGATAGCCACGCCGATACGCAGTATTTT
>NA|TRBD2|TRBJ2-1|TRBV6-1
CASRASFTPLAGTYNEQFF
TGTGCCAGCAGGGCCTCCTTTACCCCACTAGCGGGTACCTACAATGAGCAGTTCTTC
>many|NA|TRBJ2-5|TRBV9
CASSASWVPRETQYF
TGTGCCAGCAGCGCAAGCTGGGTCCCGAGGGAGACCCAGTACTTC
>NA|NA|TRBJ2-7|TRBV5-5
CASSFLNTEQYF
TGTGCCAGCAGCTTCTTGAATACTGAGCAGTACTTC
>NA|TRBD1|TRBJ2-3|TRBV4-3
CASSHETGSADTQYF
TGCGCCAGCAGCCACGAGACAGGGTCGGCAGATACGCAGTATTTT
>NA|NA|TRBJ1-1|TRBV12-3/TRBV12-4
CASSRGQQAFF
TGTGCCAGCAGCAGGGGCCAGCAAGCTTTCTTT
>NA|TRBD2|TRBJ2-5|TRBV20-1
CSARAEVAGGRETQYF
TGCAGTGCTAGAGCCGAGGTAGCGGGAGGACGAGAGACCCAGTACTTC
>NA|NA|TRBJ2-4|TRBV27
CASSITGAHIQYF
TGTGCCAGCAGTATAACGGGAGCACACATTCAGTACTTC
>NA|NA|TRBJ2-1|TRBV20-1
CSARDPTGNNERFF
TGCAGTGCTAGAGATCCGACAGGCAACAATGAGCGGTTCTTC
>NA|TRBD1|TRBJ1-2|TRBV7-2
CASSFHGQGNYGYTF
TGTGCCAGCAGCTTCCACGGACAGGGGAACTATGGCTACACCTTC
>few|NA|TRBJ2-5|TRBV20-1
CSARSGLRKTQYF
TGCAGTGCTAGAAGCGGACTCAGGAAGACCCAGTACTTC
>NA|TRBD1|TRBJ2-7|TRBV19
CARHRQGREQYF
TGTGCCAGACACAGACAGGGGCGCGAGCAGTACTTC
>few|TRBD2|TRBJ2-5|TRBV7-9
CASSSPRERAGVEQYF
TGTGCCAGCAGCTCCCCTCGAGAGCGGGCGGGAGTAGAGCAGTACTTC
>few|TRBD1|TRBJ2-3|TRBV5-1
CASGERPGQGTDTQYF
TGCGCCAGCGGGGAAAGACCGGGACAGGGCACAGATACGCAGTATTTT
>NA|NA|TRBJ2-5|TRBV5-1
CASSSSPQETQYF
TGCGCCAGCAGCTCCTCCCCTCAAGAGACCCAGTACTTC
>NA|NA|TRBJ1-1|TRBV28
CASGELNTEAFF
TGTGCCAGCGGCGAGCTGAACACTGAAGCTTTCTTT
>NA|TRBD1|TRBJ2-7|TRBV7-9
CASSLMTGVYEQYF
TGTGCCAGCAGCTTAATGACAGGGGTCTACGAGCAGTACTTC
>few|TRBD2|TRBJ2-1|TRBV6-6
CASSYRLARNEQFF
TGTGCCAGCAGTTACAGACTAGCGCGCAATGAGCAGTTCTTC
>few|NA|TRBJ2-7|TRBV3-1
CASSYPGASYEQYF
TGTGCCAGCAGCTATCCGGGAGCCAGCTACGAGCAGTACTTC
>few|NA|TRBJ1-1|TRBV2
CASSEWSWTEAFF
TGTGCCAGCAGTGAATGGAGCTGGACTGAAGCTTTCTTT
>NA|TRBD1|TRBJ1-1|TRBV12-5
CASGLDNRGQAFF
TGTGCTAGTGGTTTGGATAACAGGGGGCAAGCTTTCTTT
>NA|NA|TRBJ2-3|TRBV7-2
CASSSQTSTDTQYF
TGTGCCAGCTCAAGCCAGACAAGCACAGATACGCAGTATTTT
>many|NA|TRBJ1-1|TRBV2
CASSAEGLITFF
TGTGCCAGCAGTGCGGAGGGTTTGATTACTTTCTTT
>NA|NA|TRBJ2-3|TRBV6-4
CANAAGDTQYF
TGTGCCAACGCTGCGGGAGATACGCAGTATTTT
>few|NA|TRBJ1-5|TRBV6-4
CASSVEVDQPQHF
TGTGCCAGCAGTGTGGAAGTCGATCAGCCCCAGCATTTT
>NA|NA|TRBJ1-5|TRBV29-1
CSVGLGSDQPQHF
TGCAGCGTTGGGTTGGGATCGGATCAGCCCCAGCATTTT
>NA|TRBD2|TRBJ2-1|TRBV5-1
CASRNSGGAYSEQFF
TGCGCCAGCAGAAATAGCGGGGGGGCCTACAGTGAGCAGTTCTTC
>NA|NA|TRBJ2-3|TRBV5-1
CASSWAAPSTDTQYF
TGCGCCAGCAGCTGGGCAGCGCCGAGCACAGATACGCAGTATTTT
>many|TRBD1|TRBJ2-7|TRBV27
CASSLGQPSRYEQYF
TGTGCCAGCAGCTTGGGACAGCCGTCGCGGTACGAGCAGTACTTC
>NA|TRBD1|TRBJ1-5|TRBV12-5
CASGLVGTGVQPQHF
TGTGCTAGTGGTTTGGTTGGGACAGGGGTTCAGCCCCAGCATTTT
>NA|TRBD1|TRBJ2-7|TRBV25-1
CASRETGYSYEQYF
TGTGCCAGCAGAGAGACAGGGTACTCCTACGAGCAGTACTTC
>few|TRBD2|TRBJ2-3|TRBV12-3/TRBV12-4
CASSLGQRERGDTQYF
TGTGCCAGCAGTTTAGGTCAGCGGGAGCGGGGAGATACGCAGTATTTT
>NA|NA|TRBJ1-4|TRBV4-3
CASSPRGVEKLFF
TGCGCCAGCAGCCCGCGGGGAGTCGAAAAACTGTTTTTT
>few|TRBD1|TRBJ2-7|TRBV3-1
CASSHWDRAGEQYF
TGTGCCAGCAGCCACTGGGACAGGGCGGGAGAGCAGTACTTC
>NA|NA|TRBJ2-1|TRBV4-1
CASSQETDPYNEQFF
TGCGCCAGCAGCCAAGAGACAGACCCCTACAATGAGCAGTTCTTC
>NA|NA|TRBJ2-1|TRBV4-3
CASSEGQTSREQFF
TGCGCCAGCAGCGAAGGACAGACCTCCCGTGAGCAGTTCTTC